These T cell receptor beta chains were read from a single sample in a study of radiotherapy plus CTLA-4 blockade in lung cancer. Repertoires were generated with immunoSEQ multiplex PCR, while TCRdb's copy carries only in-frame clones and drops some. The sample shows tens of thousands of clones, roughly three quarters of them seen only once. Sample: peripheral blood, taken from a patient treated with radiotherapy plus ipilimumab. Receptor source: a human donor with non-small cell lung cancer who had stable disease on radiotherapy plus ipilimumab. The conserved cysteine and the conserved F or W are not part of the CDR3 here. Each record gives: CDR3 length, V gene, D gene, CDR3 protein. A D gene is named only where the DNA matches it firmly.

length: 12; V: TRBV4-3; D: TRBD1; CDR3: ASSQGQGNEKLF
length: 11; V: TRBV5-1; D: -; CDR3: ASSRIVAAEAF
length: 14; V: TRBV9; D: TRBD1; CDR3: ASSAPQGAGGNTIY
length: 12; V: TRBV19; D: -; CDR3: ASTARGIYTEAF
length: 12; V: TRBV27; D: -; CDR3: ASRPPAGKDTQY
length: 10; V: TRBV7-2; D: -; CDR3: ASSLVSGGAH
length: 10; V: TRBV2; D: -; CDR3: ASWDWTGELF
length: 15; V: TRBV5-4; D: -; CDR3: ASSDPTGRIGNTEAF
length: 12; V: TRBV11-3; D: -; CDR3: ASSQGGTGETQY
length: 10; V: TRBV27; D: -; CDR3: ASSLKGETQY
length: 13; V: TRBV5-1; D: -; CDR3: ASSPDRSYTDTQY
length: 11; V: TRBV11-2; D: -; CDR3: ASSFGVNEKLF
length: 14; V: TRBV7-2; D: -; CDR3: ASSLGVGRSNQPQH
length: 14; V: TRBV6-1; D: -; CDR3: ASSGQGGLIQETQY
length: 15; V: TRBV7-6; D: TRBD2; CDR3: ASSLRAGGQNTDTQY
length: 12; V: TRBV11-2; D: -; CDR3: ASLNLPAKNIQY
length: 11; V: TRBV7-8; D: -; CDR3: ASRASSNQPQH
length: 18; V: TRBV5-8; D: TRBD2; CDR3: ASSLKMGLAGLSNTGELF
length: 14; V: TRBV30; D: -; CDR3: AWMGGLPGRLDGYT
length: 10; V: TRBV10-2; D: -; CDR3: ASTANSYEQY
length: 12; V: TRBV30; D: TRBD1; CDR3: AWTTGTATGELF
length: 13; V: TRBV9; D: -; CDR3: ASSAHSDSGNTIY
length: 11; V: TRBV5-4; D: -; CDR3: ASSFWGTDTQY
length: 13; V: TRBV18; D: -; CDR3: ASSPTDRFNQPQH
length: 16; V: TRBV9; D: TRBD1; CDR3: ASSVSVTGGLDTGELF
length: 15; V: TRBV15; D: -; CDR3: ATSRDLTGTGANVLT
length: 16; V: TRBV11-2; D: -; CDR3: ASSLDSWAGVMNTEAF
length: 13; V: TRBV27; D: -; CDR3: ASSLRGTVNQPQH
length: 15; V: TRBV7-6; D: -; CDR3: ASSLIAGLTSGNTIY
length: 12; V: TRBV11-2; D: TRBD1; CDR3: ASSWGDRGYEQY
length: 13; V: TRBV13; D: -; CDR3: ASRAGPGGGYGYT
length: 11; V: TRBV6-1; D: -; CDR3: ASRPTGGNTQY
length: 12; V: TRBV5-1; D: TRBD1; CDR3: ASRPGGQHTEAF
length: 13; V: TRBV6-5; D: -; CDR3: ASRSRQFSGNTIY
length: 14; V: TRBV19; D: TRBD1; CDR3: ASSIVGGLNTGELF
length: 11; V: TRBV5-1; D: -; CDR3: ASSPRPWGTQY
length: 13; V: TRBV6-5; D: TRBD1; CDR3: ASSVTGGAPAGMF
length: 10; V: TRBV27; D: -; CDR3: ASSPGPNEAF
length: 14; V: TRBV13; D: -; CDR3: ASSTGSGTPNEKLF
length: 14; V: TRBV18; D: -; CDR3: ASSPAGSSGANVLT
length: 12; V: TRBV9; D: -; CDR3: ASSVNQGNTEAF